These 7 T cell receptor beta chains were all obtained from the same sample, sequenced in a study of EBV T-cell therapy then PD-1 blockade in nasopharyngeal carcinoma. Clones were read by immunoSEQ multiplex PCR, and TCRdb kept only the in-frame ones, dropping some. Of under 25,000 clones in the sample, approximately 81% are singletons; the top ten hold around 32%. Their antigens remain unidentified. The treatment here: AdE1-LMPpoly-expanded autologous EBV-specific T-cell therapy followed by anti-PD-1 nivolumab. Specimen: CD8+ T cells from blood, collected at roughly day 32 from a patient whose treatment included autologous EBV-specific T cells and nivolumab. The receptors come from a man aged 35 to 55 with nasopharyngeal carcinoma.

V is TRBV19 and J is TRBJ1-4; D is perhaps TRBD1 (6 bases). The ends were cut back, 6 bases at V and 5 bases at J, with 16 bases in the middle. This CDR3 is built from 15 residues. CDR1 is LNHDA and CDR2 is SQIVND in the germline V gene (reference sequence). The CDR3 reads CASSPPDSLNEKLFF. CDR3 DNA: TGTGCCAGTAGCCCCCCGGACAGCCTCAATGAAAAACTGTTTTTT.

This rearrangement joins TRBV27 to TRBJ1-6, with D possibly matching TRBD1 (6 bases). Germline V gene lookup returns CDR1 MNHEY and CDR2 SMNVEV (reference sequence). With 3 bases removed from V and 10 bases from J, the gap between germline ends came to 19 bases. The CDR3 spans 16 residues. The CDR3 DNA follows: TGTGCCAGCAGTTTGGGGCTCGGGGGGCTTCGGTCACCCCTCCACTTT. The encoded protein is CASSLGLGGLRSPLHF.

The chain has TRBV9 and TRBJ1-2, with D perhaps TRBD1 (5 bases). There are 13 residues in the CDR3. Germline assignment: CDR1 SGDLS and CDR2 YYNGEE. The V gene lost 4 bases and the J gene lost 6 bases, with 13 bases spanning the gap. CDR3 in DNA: TGTGCCAGCAGCCCCGGGACCTCTCATGGCTACACCTTC. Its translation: CASSPGTSHGYTF.

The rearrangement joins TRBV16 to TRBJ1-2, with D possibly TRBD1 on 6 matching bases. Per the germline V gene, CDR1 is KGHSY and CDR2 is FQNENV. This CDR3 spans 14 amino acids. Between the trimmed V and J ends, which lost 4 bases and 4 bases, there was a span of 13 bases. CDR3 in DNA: TGTGCCAGCAGCCTCAACGGACAGTCCTATGGCTACACCTTC. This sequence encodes CASSLNGQSYGYTF.

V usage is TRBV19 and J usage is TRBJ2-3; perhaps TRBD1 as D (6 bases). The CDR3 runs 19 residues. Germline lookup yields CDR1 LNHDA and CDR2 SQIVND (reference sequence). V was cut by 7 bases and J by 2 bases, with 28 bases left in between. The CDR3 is CASTRTAAPGWADTDTQYF. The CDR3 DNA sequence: TGTGCCAGTACCCGGACAGCCGCTCCAGGATGGGCGGACACAGATACGCAGTATTTT. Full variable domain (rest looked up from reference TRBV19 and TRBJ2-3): DGGITQSPKYLFRKEGQNVTLSCEQNLNHDAMYWYRQDPGQGLRLIYYSQIVNDFQKGDIAEGYSVSREKKESFPLTVTSAQKNPTAFYLCASTRTAAPGWADTDTQYFGPGTRLTVL.

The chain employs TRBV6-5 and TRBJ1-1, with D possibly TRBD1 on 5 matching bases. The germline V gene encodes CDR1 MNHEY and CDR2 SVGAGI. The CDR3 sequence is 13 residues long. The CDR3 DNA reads TGTGCTCTCCACGGGACCCAGAACACTGAAGCTTTCTTT. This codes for CALHGTQNTEAFF.

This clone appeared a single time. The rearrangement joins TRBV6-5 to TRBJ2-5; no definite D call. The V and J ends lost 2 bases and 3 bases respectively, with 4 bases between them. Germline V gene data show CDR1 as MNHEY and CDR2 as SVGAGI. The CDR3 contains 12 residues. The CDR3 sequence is CASSYPEETQYF. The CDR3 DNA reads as TGTGCCAGCAGTTACCCCGAAGAGACCCAGTACTTC.